These 25 T cell receptor beta chains were all obtained from the same sample, sequenced in a study of blood T cell repertoires in COVID-19. Sequenced by immunoSEQ multiplex PCR; TCRdb stores in-frame clones only, minus some. The sample has 150,000 to 200,000 clones; more than 85% are singletons. The sample was peripheral blood. These receptor sequences come from a man aged 65 to 79 with active or convalescent COVID-19.

The rearrangement links TRBV6-2 or TRBV6-3 to TRBJ1-4; D is undetermined. The CDR3 is made up of 16 amino acids. Germline CDR1 reads MNHEY; CDR2 reads SVGEGT. V shed 2 bases and J shed 0 bases, with 10 bases lying between them. The CDR3 DNA follows: TGTGCCAGCAGTTACAACGAGCGGTCAACTAATGAAAAACTGTTTTTT. Amino acid sequence: CASSYNERSTNEKLFF.

This clone is a singleton in its sample. This chain uses TRBV27 with TRBJ2-7, with no clear D. The CDR3 has 11 residues. Trimming took 6 bases from V and 2 from J, leaving 5 bases between them. CDR1 MNHEY and CDR2 SMNVEV come from the germline V gene (reference sequence). The CDR3 here is CASSPTYEQYF. The CDR3 DNA is TGTGCCAGCAGCCCTACCTACGAGCAGTACTTC.

A single count supports this clone. The chain links TRBV5-1 to TRBJ2-2; D might be TRBD1 (7 bases). This CDR3 is 15 amino acids long. Germline assignment: CDR1 SGHRS and CDR2 YFSETQ. Deletions cut 4 bases from V and 5 bases from J, with 15 bases between. DNA of the CDR3: TGCGCCAGCAGCGTGCGGGACAGTATTACCGGGGAGCTGTTTTTT. Translation gives CASSVRDSITGELFF. Supplemented by reference TRBV5-1 and TRBJ2-2, the full variable domain reads KAGVTQTPRYLIKTRGQQVTLSCSPISGHRSVSWYQQTPGQGLQFLFEYFSETQRNKGNFPGRFSGRQFSNSRSEMNVSTLELGDSALYLCASSVRDSITGELFFGEGSRLTVL.

This chain uses TRBV28 with TRBJ1-3, with D possibly matching TRBD1 (5 bases). This CDR3 has 14 residues. V was trimmed by 4 bases and J by 5 bases, leaving 12 bases between them. The V gene's germline CDR1 is MDHEN and CDR2 SYDVKM. CDR3 loop: CASSSAGNRNTIYF. The DNA for the CDR3 is TGTGCCAGCAGTTCGGCAGGGAATAGAAACACCATATATTTT.

V and J are TRBV2 and TRBJ1-1, with a tentative D call TRBD1 (5 bases). The CDR3 consists of 14 residues. Per germline, CDR1 SNHLY and CDR2 FYNNEI. The V gene lost 8 bases and the J gene lost 4 bases, with 17 bases spanning the gap. In DNA form, the CDR3 reads TGTGCCAGCTCCGCCCAGGGAGGGAGCACTGAAGCTTTCTTT. Translated: CASSAQGGSTEAFF.

This clone appeared a few times. The DNA for the CDR3 is TGTGCCAGCAGTGAGGGAACGACAGGGATCTATGGCTACACCTTC. It codes for CASSEGTTGIYGYTF. The chain joins TRBV6-1 to TRBJ1-2, with 7 bases identical to TRBD1. The V and J ends lost 3 bases and 4 bases, in that order; junction bases with no gene match: 8. Germline lookup yields CDR1 MNHNS and CDR2 SASEGT. CDR3 length: 15 amino acids.

There are a few counts of this clone. This sequence joins TRBV7-2 and TRBJ1-5; TRBD1 is a possible D gene (6 bases). Germline V CDR1 and CDR2: SGHTA, FQGNSA. The CDR3 is 17 residues long. V was pared by 5 bases and J by 0 bases, with 17 bases between. This CDR3 is CASSPLTQGYSNQPQHF. The CDR3 coding sequence is TGTGCCAGCAGCCCCCTTACACAGGGATATAGCAATCAGCCCCAGCATTTT.

This chain joins TRBV19 and TRBJ2-2; TRBD1 matches at 8 bases. The ends lost 6 bases at V and 4 bases at J; junction bases unmatched: 4. Germline V CDR1 and CDR2: LNHDA, SQIVND (reference sequence). The CDR3 sequence is 14 residues long. The CDR3 nucleotides are TGTGCCAGTAGAGACAGGGGTGGCACCGGGGAGCTGTTTTTT. This codes for CASRDRGGTGELFF.

The V and J genes are TRBV6-2 or TRBV6-3 and TRBJ1-5; 11 nucleotides align to TRBD1. The junction had 5 bases not matched to a gene; V was cut back by 0 bases and J by 7 bases. The germline CDR1 and CDR2 sequences are MNHEY and SVGEGT. The CDR3 covers 16 residues. This CDR3 reads CASSYSGTGGQQPQHF. In DNA, the CDR3 is TGTGCCAGCAGTTACTCGGGGACAGGGGGTCAGCAGCCCCAGCATTTT.

This chain joins TRBV24-1 and TRBJ1-1, with 7 bases fitting TRBD1. This CDR3 spans 17 amino acids. Germline V gene lookup returns CDR1 KGHDR and CDR2 SFDVKD. V was clipped by 11 bases and J by 1 base; unmatched bases: 18. The CDR3 DNA sequence: TGTGCCAACTCAAATCTAACAGGGGAAACGGAGAACACTGAAGCTTTCTTT. It specifies CANSNLTGETENTEAFF.

The chain recombines TRBV7-2 with TRBJ2-1; 10 positions agree with TRBD2. Germline CDR1 and CDR2: SGHTA and FQGNSA. V was pared by 3 bases and J by 2 bases, with 4 bases of the junction left unmatched. The CDR3 sequence is 16 residues long. CDR3 loop: CASSLASGGPYNEQFF. DNA for the CDR3: TGTGCCAGCAGCTTGGCTAGCGGGGGACCCTACAATGAGCAGTTCTTC.

The V gene is TRBV27, the J gene TRBJ2-1; 8 bases fit TRBD1. Germline trimming cut 6 bases from V and 9 bases from J; bases unmatched to any gene: 10. The CDR3 has 14 residues. The germline V gene has CDR1 MNHEY and CDR2 SMNVEV (reference sequence). CDR3 bases: TGTGCCAGCAGGGGGGGCAGGGGGCACGGTGAGCAGTTCTTC. This codes for CASRGGRGHGEQFF.

This clone was picked up one time. The J gene is TRBJ2-2, the V gene TRBV29-1; 12 bases fit TRBD2. V trimming: 7 bases; J trimming: 4 bases; junction bases outside the gene matches: 7. In germline, CDR1 is SQVTM, CDR2 ANQGSEA. The CDR3 is 15 amino acids. CDR3 amino acids: CSAAGTSGPTGELFF. CDR3 bases: TGCAGCGCCGCCGGGACTAGCGGGCCCACCGGGGAGCTGTTTTTT.

The chain links TRBV9 to TRBJ2-1; 8 nucleotides match TRBD2. V gave up 0 bases and J gave up 6 bases; unmatched junction bases: 5. This CDR3 comprises 15 residues. Per germline, CDR1 SGDLS and CDR2 YYNGEE. The CDR3 region is CASSVEVAGSNEQFF. The CDR3 coding sequence is TGTGCCAGCAGCGTAGAGGTAGCGGGGTCCAATGAGCAGTTCTTC.

The gene calls are TRBV24-1 and TRBJ2-5, with 10 positions matching TRBD1. Germline assignment: CDR1 KGHDR and CDR2 SFDVKD. The CDR3 sequence is 16 residues long. The trim removed 1 base at V and 2 bases at J, leaving 3 bases unmatched. The CDR3 sequence: CATSDLTGQGQETQYF. The DNA of the CDR3 is TGTGCCACCAGTGATTTAACGGGACAGGGGCAAGAGACCCAGTACTTC.

The rearrangement uses TRBV5-1 and TRBJ1-3, with D possibly matching TRBD1 (6 bases). There are 16 residues in the CDR3. Germline loops: CDR1 SGHRS, CDR2 YFSETQ. Trimming took 0 bases from V and 4 from J, leaving 14 bases between them. CDR3 loop: CASSLDGDTVGNTIYF. In nucleotides, the CDR3 is TGCGCCAGCAGCTTGGATGGGGACACAGTCGGAAACACCATATATTTT.

This clone was detected a few times. CDR3 region: CASSFGTGLGSNQPQHF. CDR3 DNA sequence: TGTGCCAGCAGCTTCGGGACAGGGCTTGGGAGCAATCAGCCCCAGCATTTT. This chain links TRBV7-8 with TRBJ1-5; TRBD1 matches 9 bases. Per the germline V gene, CDR1 is SGHVS and CDR2 is FQNEAQ. The length of the CDR3 is 17 residues. Trimming cost V 3 bases and J 1 base; bases outside gene matches: 7.

The gene calls are TRBV27 and TRBJ2-7; possible D gene TRBD2, 5 bases. Germline lookup yields CDR1 MNHEY and CDR2 SMNVEV (reference sequence). Trimming removed 4 bases from V and 2 bases from J, with 9 bases in between. This CDR3 has 13 amino acids. The CDR3 protein is CASSSGVPYEQYF. As DNA, the CDR3 is TGTGCCAGCAGTTCCGGGGTCCCCTACGAGCAGTACTTC.

V and J are TRBV2 and TRBJ1-6; 7 nucleotides match TRBD1. Unmatched junction bases numbered 9, after V lost 7 bases and J lost 0 bases. This CDR3 spans 17 amino acids. Per the germline V gene, CDR1 is SNHLY and CDR2 is FYNNEI. CDR3 sequence: CASKLWTGGSYNSPLHF. In DNA form, the CDR3 reads TGTGCCAGCAAATTATGGACAGGAGGCTCCTATAATTCACCCCTCCACTTT.

This clone was found a few times. The rearrangement uses TRBV28 and TRBJ1-2; TRBD1 aligns across 7 bases. Germline values: CDR1 MDHEN, CDR2 SYDVKM. This CDR3 is 13 amino acids long. V shed 7 bases and J 4 bases; nucleotides not matched to a gene: 6. CDR3 bases: TGTGCCAGCAATGACAGGGTCGGCTATGGCTACACCTTC. Amino acids: CASNDRVGYGYTF.

The V gene is TRBV29-1, the J gene TRBJ2-2, with D tentatively TRBD1 (6 bases). V was cut by 7 bases and J by 5 bases, with 17 bases left in between. Germline CDR1 reads SQVTM; CDR2 reads ANQGSEA. The CDR3 runs 14 residues. Here the CDR3 reads CSAVNRVATGELFF. CDR3 sequence (DNA): TGCAGCGCCGTCAACAGGGTGGCGACCGGGGAGCTGTTTTTT.

This chain joins TRBV5-1 and TRBJ2-2; possibly TRBD2 for D (5 bases). Deletions cut 2 bases from V and 7 bases from J, with 15 bases between. The germline gives CDR1 SGHRS, CDR2 YFSETQ. CDR3 length: 15 amino acids. CDR3 protein: CASSFASPSHGELFF. In DNA, the CDR3 is TGCGCCAGCAGCTTCGCTAGCCCCTCACACGGGGAGCTGTTTTTT.

J is TRBJ2-7 and V is TRBV19; TRBD1 matches at 7 bases. The CDR3 is 15 residues long. Germline trimming cut 5 bases from V and 1 base from J; bases unmatched to any gene: 8. Germline loops: CDR1 LNHDA, CDR2 SQIVND (reference sequence). CDR3 amino acids: CASSSTGIVSYEQYF. The CDR3 DNA reads as TGTGCCAGTAGTTCGACAGGGATCGTTTCCTACGAGCAGTACTTC.

The chain carries TRBV27 and TRBJ2-3, with D perhaps matching TRBD1 (5 bases). CDR1 and CDR2 (germline): MNHEY, SMNVEV (reference sequence). V was pared by 5 bases and J by 6 bases, with 24 bases between. The CDR3 contains 17 residues. The CDR3 region has the DNA TGTGCCAGCAGTCCCTGGGCTGGGGCAGTCGATAGGGATACGCAGTATTTT. It encodes CASSPWAGAVDRDTQYF.

The J gene is TRBJ1-6, the V gene TRBV7-2; 9 bases line up with TRBD1. This CDR3 spans 17 amino acids. Germline CDR1 and CDR2: SGHTA and FQGNSA. V trimming: 4 bases; J trimming: 8 bases; junction bases outside the gene matches: 12. CDR3 residues: CASSSFPGQGRYSPLHF. CDR3 sequence (DNA): TGTGCCAGCAGCTCCTTCCCGGGACAGGGAAGATATTCACCCCTCCACTTT.